This TCR beta chain comes out of a study of blood T cell repertoires in COVID-19. Whole-study context: Specimens from acute and convalescent COVID-19 originated in the United States, Italy and Spain.

As processed by the authors: Counts of nucleated cells, estimated from reference gene primer amplification, were obtained. The data were produced by immunoSEQ multiplex PCR, yet TCRdb's version contains in-frame clones alone and is incomplete. V and J calls and clone size are as listed in that table; D and trimming were resolved from the DNA. The table records approximately 100,000 clones, 84% of them present only once. Germline CDR1 SNHLY, CDR2 FYNNEI. The CDR3 length is 16 residues. Trimming at V came to 4 bases and at J to 3 bases, leaving 7 bases not matched to a gene. This TCR came from a man in his 60s with acute or convalescent COVID-19. The sequencing sample was made of peripheral blood. The rearrangement links TRBV2 to TRBJ2-1; 9 bases map to TRBD2. The CDR3 spells CASSVPGLAGYNEQFF. The CDR3 region has the DNA TGTGCCAGCAGTGTCCCGGGACTAGCAGGCTACAATGAGCAGTTCTTC. The variable domain in full, with the rest retrieved from reference TRBV2 and TRBJ2-1, is EPEVTQTPSHQVTQMGQEVILRCVPISNHLYFYWYRQILGQKVEFLVSFYNNEISEKSEIFDDQFSVERPDGSNFTLKIRSTKLEDSAMYFCASSVPGLAGYNEQFFGPGTRLTVL.